Below, 27 T cell receptor beta chains from the same sample are listed, as sequenced in a study of shared clonotypes between healthy human individuals. The assay was immunoSEQ multiplex PCR, and TCRdb's table has in-frame clones only and misses some. This sample yields some 2,500,000 clones, of which 93% are seen a single time; around 0.37% belongs to the top ten. Sequences were obtained from naive CD4+ T cells from PBMCs. Subset in this sample: CD45RA+ positively selected. These receptors were obtained from a man aged 18 to 29 in good health. Some clones in this sample may be carry-over from other donors' samples.

The genes are TRBV29-1 and TRBJ2-3; D possibly corresponds to TRBD1 (6 bases). The germline CDR1 and CDR2 sequences are SQVTM and ANQGSEA. The CDR3 covers 13 residues. The V end was cut by 4 bases, the J end by 6 bases, with 14 bases between. CDR3 bases: TGCAGCGTTGTGGACAGCACTTCGGATACGCAGTATTTT. This codes for CSVVDSTSDTQYF.

The CDR3 sequence is CASSQEAGWTDTQYF. In DNA, the CDR3 is TGCGCCAGCAGCCAAGAAGCGGGGTGGACAGATACGCAGTATTTT. This chain joins TRBV4-1 and TRBJ2-3, with 7 bases that match TRBD2. Germline-derived CDR1 and CDR2 are MGHRA and YSYEKL. The CDR3 loop spans 15 amino acids. The trim removed 0 bases at V and 3 bases at J, leaving 3 bases unmatched.

This sequence joins TRBV6-5 and TRBJ1-6; perhaps TRBD1 as D (5 bases). This CDR3 contains 14 residues. The V end was cut by 7 bases, the J end by 8 bases, with 15 bases between. Looked up from germline, CDR1 is MNHEY and CDR2 is SVGAGI. The chain's CDR3 is CASTVPGADSPLHF. The CDR3 DNA is TGTGCCAGCACCGTTCCCGGGGCTGATTCACCCCTCCACTTT.

Worth noting for this clone: Different DNA sequences within this sample yield the same CDR3. The chain uses TRBV11-2 and TRBJ2-3; possibly TRBD1 for D (5 bases). Germline V CDR1 and CDR2: SGHAT, FQNNGV. Trimming pared 5 bases from V and 3 bases from J, leaving 9 bases between. The CDR3 length is 13 residues. CDR3 sequence reads: CASSLGRTDTQYF. DNA for the CDR3: TGTGCCAGCAGCCTGGGGCGGACAGATACGCAGTATTTT.

V gene TRBV28 combines with J gene TRBJ2-7; possibly TRBD1 for D (6 bases). CDR1 MDHEN and CDR2 SYDVKM come from the germline V gene. The CDR3 runs 13 residues. Trimming took off 6 bases at V and 4 bases at J, with 13 bases between the two ends. CDR3 loop: CASRTGLEYEQYF. The CDR3 region has the DNA TGTGCCAGCAGAACAGGGTTAGAATACGAGCAGTACTTC.

The genes are TRBV7-6 and TRBJ2-3; no firm D call. With 5 bases removed from V and 2 bases from J, the gap between germline ends came to 14 bases. The length of the CDR3 is 15 residues. CDR1 and CDR2 from the germline V gene are SGHVS and FNYEAQ. CDR3 sequence reads: CASSRRTGDTDTQYF. The CDR3 DNA reads TGTGCCAGCAGCCGTAGGACGGGCGACACAGATACGCAGTATTTT.

The V call is TRBV28, the J call TRBJ2-7, with D maybe TRBD1 (5 bases). The CDR3 runs to 16 residues. The germline CDR1 and CDR2 sequences are MDHEN and SYDVKM. Trimming removed 3 bases at V and 0 bases at J, with 15 bases between. For the CDR3, the DNA is TGTGCCAGCAGTTTCCTCACGGACACCCTCTCCTACGAGCAGTACTTC. Its protein product is CASSFLTDTLSYEQYF.

The chain combines TRBV9 with TRBJ2-2, with D unresolved. Trimming shortened V by 4 bases and J by 5 bases, and 6 bases separated the two germline ends. This CDR3 is built from 12 residues. Germline CDR1 and CDR2: SGDLS and YYNGEE. DNA for the CDR3: TGTGCCAGCAGCATCATAACCGGGGAGCTGTTTTTT. Translation: CASSIITGELFF.

This clone has just one count. This chain links TRBV7-6 with TRBJ2-2; 7 bases are shared with TRBD2. The V segment lost 5 bases and the J segment 0 bases; nucleotides outside the gene matches: 9. The germline V gene has CDR1 SGHVS and CDR2 FNYEAQ. The CDR3 runs to 17 residues. The CDR3 nucleotides read TGTGCCAGCAGCCCCGCCGGCGGGAGTACGAACACCGGGGAGCTGTTTTTT. The encoded protein is CASSPAGGSTNTGELFF.

The chain links TRBV7-2 to TRBJ2-3; possibly TRBD2 for D (6 bases). The CDR3 consists of 14 residues. CDR1 and CDR2 from the germline V gene are SGHTA and FQGNSA. V was trimmed by 3 bases and J by 6 bases, leaving 13 bases between them. As DNA, the CDR3 is TGTGCCAGCAGCTTGGGGGGACTTTTTGATACGCAGTATTTT. It translates to CASSLGGLFDTQYF.

The V and J genes are TRBV4-1 and TRBJ2-1, with a possible D match to TRBD1 (6 bases). CDR3 length: 18 residues. Trimming took off 1 base at V and 4 bases at J, with 20 bases between the two ends. The germline CDR1 and CDR2 sequences are MGHRA and YSYEKL. CDR3 region: CASSQGGQILYGYNEQFF. The CDR3 DNA reads TGCGCCAGCAGCCAAGGGGGACAAATTCTCTACGGGTACAATGAGCAGTTCTTC.

This chain uses TRBV2 with TRBJ2-3; D possibly corresponds to TRBD2 (5 bases). This CDR3 spans 14 amino acids. CDR1 and CDR2 from the germline V gene are SNHLY and FYNNEI. The V gene lost 7 bases and the J gene lost 0 bases, with 11 bases spanning the gap. CDR3 loop: CASKTAASTDTQYF. CDR3 coding DNA: TGTGCCAGCAAAACAGCGGCAAGCACAGATACGCAGTATTTT.

The chain combines TRBV19 with TRBJ2-3; 7 bases line up with TRBD2. The trim removed 6 bases at V and 4 bases at J, leaving 10 bases unmatched. Germline V gene sequence: CDR1 LNHDA, CDR2 SQIVND (reference sequence). The CDR3 is 15 residues long. DNA for the CDR3: TGTGCCAGTAGCCGCGGGCGGGAGCGGGCAGATACGCAGTATTTT. Protein product: CASSRGRERADTQYF.

This clone was counted once. The chain couples TRBV27 to TRBJ2-5; 9 bases map to TRBD2. The CDR3 runs to 16 residues. The V gene end was trimmed by 2 bases and the J gene end by 1 base; junction bases not matched to a gene: 5. Germline CDR1 MNHEY, CDR2 SMNVEV (reference sequence). The CDR3, as DNA: TGTGCCAGCAGTTTAGGCCTAGCGGGACTCCAAGAGACCCAGTACTTC. Its translation: CASSLGLAGLQETQYF.

This chain links TRBV2 with TRBJ2-7; a weak D match, TRBD1 (6 bases). V lost 6 bases to trimming and J lost 0 bases, with 12 bases between them. The CDR3 has 14 residues. Germline CDR1 reads SNHLY; CDR2 reads FYNNEI. The chain's CDR3 is CASRVQGDSYEQYF. CDR3 sequence (DNA): TGTGCCAGCAGAGTACAGGGCGACTCCTACGAGCAGTACTTC.

CDR3 amino acids: CASSLRGVSGNTIYF. The CDR3 region has the DNA TGCGCCAGCAGTCTCAGAGGGGTCTCTGGAAACACCATATATTTT. This rearrangement joins TRBV23-1 to TRBJ1-3, with D tentatively TRBD1 (5 bases). TRBV23-1 is an ORF, and what it does is uncertain. The CDR3 loop spans 15 amino acids. Trimming removed 4 bases from V and 0 bases from J, with 10 bases in between.

V gene TRBV10-1 combines with J gene TRBJ2-1, with 9 bases matching TRBD2. This CDR3 is 15 amino acids long. Germline V lookup: CDR1 WNHNN, CDR2 SYGVQD (reference sequence). The V and J ends lost 2 bases and 1 base, in that order; junction bases with no gene match: 0. The CDR3 coding sequence is TGCGCCAGCAGTGAGCTAGCGGGGTCCTACAATGAGCAGTTCTTC. This encodes CASSELAGSYNEQFF.

This clone was picked up one time. This chain joins TRBV5-1 and TRBJ2-1; 11 bases are shared with TRBD2. The V and J ends lost 7 bases and 4 bases, in that order; junction bases with no gene match: 13. The CDR3 spans 17 residues. Germline V gene lookup returns CDR1 SGHRS and CDR2 YFSETQ. DNA of the CDR3: TGCGCCAGCGGACTTAGTACCTTAGCGGGAGGGTACAATGAGCAGTTCTTC. Translation gives CASGLSTLAGGYNEQFF.

The V and J genes are TRBV6-4 and TRBJ2-3, with TRBD1 matching 8 bases. This CDR3 comprises 14 residues. The germline V gene has CDR1 MRHNA and CDR2 SNTAGT. After removal of 6 bases from V and 4 bases from J, the junction contained 6 bases not matched to a gene. Written as DNA, the CDR3 is TGTGCCAGCAGCGTCGGACAGGGCGCAGATACGCAGTATTTT. Its protein product is CASSVGQGADTQYF.

The rearrangement joins TRBV28 to TRBJ1-3; no reliable D call. V lost 11 bases, J lost 8 bases, and 16 bases lay in between. This CDR3 comprises 12 residues. CDR1 is MDHEN and CDR2 is SYDVKM in the germline V gene. The CDR3 reads CAGKSHGDTIYF. The DNA of the CDR3 is TGTGCCGGGAAGTCACACGGAGACACCATATATTTT.

The gene calls are TRBV4-3 and TRBJ2-3; 10 bases are a match to TRBD2. V dropped 1 base and J dropped 3; count of bases not matched to a gene: 19. Germline loops: CDR1 LGHNA, CDR2 YSLEER. The CDR3 runs 21 residues. CDR3 region: CASSQAIPSSGRRMRTDTQYF. The CDR3 DNA is TGCGCCAGCAGCCAAGCTATCCCTAGTAGCGGGAGGCGGATGAGAACAGATACGCAGTATTTT.

V is TRBV7-2 and J is TRBJ2-3; 7 nucleotides match TRBD1. CDR3 size: 15 residues. Germline trimming cut 4 bases from V and 4 bases from J; bases unmatched to any gene: 8. Germline CDR1 reads SGHTA; CDR2 reads FQGNSA. CDR3 region: CASSSGQSLADTQYF. The CDR3 bases are TGTGCCAGCAGCTCGGGACAGAGTTTAGCAGATACGCAGTATTTT.

The V call is TRBV11-2, the J call TRBJ2-7; a weak D match, TRBD1 (5 bases). CDR3 size: 14 residues. Germline V gives CDR1 SGHAT, CDR2 FQNNGV. V was cut by 5 bases and J by 1 base, with 12 bases left in between. This chain's CDR3 is CASSPRQFSYEQYF. The DNA of the CDR3 is TGTGCCAGCAGCCCCAGACAGTTTTCCTACGAGCAGTACTTC.

The CDR3 coding sequence is TGTGCCAGCAGCCCCAGCACCAACACCGGGGAGCTGTTTTTT. Its translation: CASSPSTNTGELFF. This chain joins TRBV7-2 and TRBJ2-2; D gene uncertain. CDR1 and CDR2 (germline): SGHTA, FQGNSA. The ends were cut back, 5 bases at V and 2 bases at J, with 9 bases in the middle. This CDR3 spans 14 amino acids.

The chain links TRBV7-9 to TRBJ2-5, with TRBD1 matching 8 bases. CDR1 is SEHNR, CDR2 FQNEAQ, per germline (reference sequence). There are 16 residues in the CDR3. The junction had 19 bases not matched to a gene; V was cut back by 5 bases and J by 11 bases. The CDR3 here is CASSHRQGLFIGEQYF. The CDR3 coding sequence is TGTGCCAGCAGCCACCGACAGGGGCTTTTTATAGGTGAGCAGTACTTC.

This chain uses TRBV30 with TRBJ2-3; 12 positions agree with TRBD1. Germline CDR1 and CDR2: GTSNPN and SVGIG (reference sequence). With V trimmed by 4 bases and J by 0 bases, 11 bases remained unmatched. The CDR3 sequence is 18 residues long. CDR3 sequence reads: CAWTLGTGGTSSTDTQYF. CDR3 nucleotides: TGTGCCTGGACACTCGGGACAGGGGGCACTTCTAGCACAGATACGCAGTATTTT.

This clone was seen just once. The chain is built from TRBV28 and TRBJ2-3, with TRBD2 matching over 8 bases. The V and J ends lost 6 bases and 3 bases, in that order; junction bases with no gene match: 14. The CDR3 sequence is 17 residues long. Germline CDR1 and CDR2: MDHEN and SYDVKM. The CDR3 coding sequence is TGTGCCAGCAGCCGTGTACCCAGCGGGGGCGTAACAGATACGCAGTATTTT. It encodes CASSRVPSGGVTDTQYF. The variable domain in full, completed from reference TRBV28 and TRBJ2-3, reads DVKVTQSSRYLVKRTGEKVFLECVQDMDHENMFWYRQDPGLGLRLIYFSYDVKMKEKGDIPEGYSVSREKKERFSLILESASTNQTSMYLCASSRVPSGGVTDTQYFGPGTRLTVL.